The 4 T cell receptor beta chains reported below all come from one sample, sequenced in a study of T cells in Graves' hyperthyroidism and ophthalmopathy. TCR beta CDR3 sequences were amplified from RNA transcripts. Primed by the HTBI set, a first-round RT-PCR was run on the TCR CDR3. TCRdb re-derived calls from the multiplex PCR reads in MiXCR, one entry per CDR3 protein. Of 500,000 to 800,000 distinct CDR3 sequences listed, 45% were seen once; the top ten hold less than 9%. Sequencing was carried out using peripheral blood or thyroid tissue (not recorded which). The receptors come from an adult man with Graves' disease, either hyperthyroidism or ophthalmopathy (not recorded which).

V is TRBV21-1 and J is TRBJ2-7; the D call in the table, TRBD1, was not verified against the DNA. TRBV21-1 is a pseudogene segment. The CDR3 has 12 amino acids. In DNA, the CDR3 is TGTGCCAGCAGCAAAGGAGGGGTTGAGCAGTACTTC. Translating it yields CASSKGGVEQYF.

This clonotype occurred many times. The chain employs TRBV29-1 and TRBJ1-1, with TRBD1 matching over 7 bases. Trimming took 1 base from V and 6 from J; bases not matched to a gene: 5. Germline V gene sequence: CDR1 SQVTM, CDR2 ANQGSEA. This CDR3 comprises 13 residues. The CDR3 region is CSVEGVGGSEAFF. In DNA form, the CDR3 reads TGCAGCGTTGAAGGGGTAGGGGGCTCTGAAGCTTTCTTT. The whole variable domain, filled in from reference TRBV29-1 and TRBJ1-1, reads SAVISQKPSRDICQRGTSLTIQCQVDSQVTMMFWYRQQPGQSLTLIATANQGSEATYESGFVIDKFPISRPNLTFSTLTVSNMSPEDSSIYLCSVEGVGGSEAFFGQGTRLTVV.

The chain employs TRBV20-1 and TRBJ1-5, with D possibly being TRBD1 (5 bases). V was shortened by 0 bases and J by 2 bases, with 14 bases between the two germline ends. The CDR3 runs to 16 residues. Germline values: CDR1 DFQATT, CDR2 SNEGSKA (reference sequence). For the CDR3, the DNA is TGCAGTGCTAGAGATGGGGGGGGATGGGGCAATCAGCCCCAGCATTTT. Protein product: CSARDGGGWGNQPQHF.

The chain combines TRBV6-1 with TRBJ1-2; 9 bases agree with TRBD1. V was pared by 5 bases and J by 4 bases, with 11 bases of the junction left unmatched. The CDR3 runs 16 residues. Germline V gene data show CDR1 as MNHNS and CDR2 as SASEGT. CDR3 region: CASSPIGTGRGYGYTF. CDR3 coding DNA: TGTGCCAGCAGTCCTATAGGGACAGGGAGAGGCTATGGCTACACCTTC.